The T cell receptor (beta chain) described here comes from a study of cytomegalovirus exposure and HLA in healthy donors. Regarding the study as a whole: Later on, an analysis showed TCR association rates differing by HLA locus, with DRB1 the most and HLA-C the fewest. According to a later analysis, most TCR beta chains associated with CMV appeared HLA-restricted. Immune exposure was documented only through CMV serostatus. A previous analysis found most TCR beta V segments productive roughly 87% or roughly 30% of the time.

PCR amplification relied on 60 Vbeta primers (plus 13 Jbeta primers). Clones were read by immunoSEQ multiplex PCR, and TCRdb kept only the in-frame ones, dropping some. The sample has about 200,000 clones; over 65% are singletons. The CDR3 consists of 16 residues. Trimming removed 0 bases at V and 0 bases at J, with 12 bases between. Germline V gene lookup returns CDR1 LNHNV and CDR2 YYDKDF (reference sequence). Comment on this clone: Its antigen is not identified.

The TCR sequence derives from a young woman in good health and CMV-seronegative. Material: PBMCs. The chain links TRBV15 to TRBJ2-7; D is ambiguous. CDR3 residues: CATSRDLTAGSYEQYF. The CDR3 DNA sequence: TGTGCCACCAGCAGAGATTTAACGGCAGGCTCCTACGAGCAGTACTTC.